This T cell receptor (beta chain) was identified in a study of shared clonotypes between healthy human individuals. Naive CD8 isolation took CD45RO-negative cells positively selected for CCR7 and excluded terminally differentiated effector memory CD45RA+ cells. CDR1 and CDR2 (germline): SGHTS, YDEGEE. The CDR3 is made up of 17 amino acids. Losses at the gene ends were 0 bases for V and 4 bases for J; bases not matched to a gene: 5. Sequencing was performed with immunoSEQ multiplex PCR; in TCRdb, only in-frame clones are kept and a portion is missing. The sample includes around 2.1 million clones, about 92% of them seen just once.

This clonotype was sampled from a man aged 18 to 29 in good health. Some clones in this sample may be carry-over from other donors' samples. The chain combines TRBV5-8 with TRBJ2-1, with 12 bases matching TRBD2. The sequenced material came from naive CD8+ T cells from PBMCs. CDR3 in amino acids: CASSLGLAGETYNEQFF. For the CDR3, the DNA is TGTGCCAGCAGCTTGGGACTAGCGGGAGAAACTTACAATGAGCAGTTCTTC.